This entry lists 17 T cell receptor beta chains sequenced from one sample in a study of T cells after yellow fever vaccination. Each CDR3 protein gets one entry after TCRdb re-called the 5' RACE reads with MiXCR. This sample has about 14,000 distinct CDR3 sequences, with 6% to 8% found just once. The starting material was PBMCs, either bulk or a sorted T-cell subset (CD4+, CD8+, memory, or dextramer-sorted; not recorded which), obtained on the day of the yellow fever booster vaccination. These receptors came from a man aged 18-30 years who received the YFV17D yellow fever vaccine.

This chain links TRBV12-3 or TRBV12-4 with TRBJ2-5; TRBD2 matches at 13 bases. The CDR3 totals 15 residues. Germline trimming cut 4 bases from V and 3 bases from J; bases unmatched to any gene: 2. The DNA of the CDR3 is TGTGCCAGCAGTTACGGACTAGCGGGGGAAGAGACCCAGTACTTC. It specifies CASSYGLAGEETQYF.

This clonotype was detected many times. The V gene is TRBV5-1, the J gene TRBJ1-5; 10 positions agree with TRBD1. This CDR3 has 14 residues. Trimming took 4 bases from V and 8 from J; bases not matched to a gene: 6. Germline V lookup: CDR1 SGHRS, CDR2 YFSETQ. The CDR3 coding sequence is TGCGCCAGCAGCCCAGGACAGGGGGGCGAGCCCCAGCATTTT. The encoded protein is CASSPGQGGEPQHF.

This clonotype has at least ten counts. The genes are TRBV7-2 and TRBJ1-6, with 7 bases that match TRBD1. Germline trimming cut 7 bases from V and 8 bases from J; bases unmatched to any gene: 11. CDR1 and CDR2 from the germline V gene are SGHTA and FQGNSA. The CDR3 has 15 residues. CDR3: CASTYGSTGYSPLHF. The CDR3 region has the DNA TGTGCCAGCACCTATGGCTCGACAGGGTATTCACCCCTCCACTTT.

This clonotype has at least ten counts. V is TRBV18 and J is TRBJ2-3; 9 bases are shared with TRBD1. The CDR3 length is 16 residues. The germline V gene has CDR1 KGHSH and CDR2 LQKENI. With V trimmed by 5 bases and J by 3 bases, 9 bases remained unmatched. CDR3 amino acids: CASSSGGQGATDTQYF. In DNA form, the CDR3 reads TGTGCCAGCTCATCCGGGGGACAGGGTGCAACAGATACGCAGTATTTT.

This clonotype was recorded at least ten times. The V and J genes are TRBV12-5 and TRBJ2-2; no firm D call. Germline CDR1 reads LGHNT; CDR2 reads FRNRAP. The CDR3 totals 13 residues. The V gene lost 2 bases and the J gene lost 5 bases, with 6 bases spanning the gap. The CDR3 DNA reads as TGTGCTAGTGGTTTGTGGGTTACCGGGGAGCTGTTTTTT. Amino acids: CASGLWVTGELFF.

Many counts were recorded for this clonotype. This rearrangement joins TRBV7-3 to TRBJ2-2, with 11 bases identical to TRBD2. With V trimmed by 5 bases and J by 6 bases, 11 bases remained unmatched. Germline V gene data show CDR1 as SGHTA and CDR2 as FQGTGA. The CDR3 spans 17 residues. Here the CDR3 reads CASSPRGLTSGAGELFF. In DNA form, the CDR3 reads TGTGCCAGCAGCCCCCGGGGTCTGACTAGCGGGGCCGGGGAGCTGTTTTTT.

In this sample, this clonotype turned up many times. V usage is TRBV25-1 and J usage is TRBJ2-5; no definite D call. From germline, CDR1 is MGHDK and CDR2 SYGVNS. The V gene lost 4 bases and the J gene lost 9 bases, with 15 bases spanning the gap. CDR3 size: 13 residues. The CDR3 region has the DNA TGTGCCAGCAGTGGGGGATTCTCGGGCGCCCAGTACTTC. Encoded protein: CASSGGFSGAQYF.

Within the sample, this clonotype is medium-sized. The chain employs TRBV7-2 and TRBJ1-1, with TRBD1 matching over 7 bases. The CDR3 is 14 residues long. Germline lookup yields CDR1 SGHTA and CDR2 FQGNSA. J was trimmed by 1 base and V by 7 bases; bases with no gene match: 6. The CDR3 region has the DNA TGTGCCAGCACCATGAGGACAGGGAACACTGAAGCTTTCTTT. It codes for CASTMRTGNTEAFF. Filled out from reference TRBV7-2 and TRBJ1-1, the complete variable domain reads GAGVSQSPSNKVTEKGKDVELRCDPISGHTALYWYRQSLGQGLEFLIYFQGNSAPDKSGLPSDRFSAERTGGSVSTLTIQRTQQEDSAVYLCASTMRTGNTEAFFGQGTRLTVV.

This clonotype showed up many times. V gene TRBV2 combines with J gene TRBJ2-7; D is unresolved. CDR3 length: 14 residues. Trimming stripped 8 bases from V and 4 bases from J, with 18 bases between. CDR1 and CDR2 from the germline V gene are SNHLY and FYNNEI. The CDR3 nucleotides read TGTGCCAGCCGCCAGGCCATCGTTCTTTACGAGCAGTACGTC. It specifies CASRQAIVLYEQYV.

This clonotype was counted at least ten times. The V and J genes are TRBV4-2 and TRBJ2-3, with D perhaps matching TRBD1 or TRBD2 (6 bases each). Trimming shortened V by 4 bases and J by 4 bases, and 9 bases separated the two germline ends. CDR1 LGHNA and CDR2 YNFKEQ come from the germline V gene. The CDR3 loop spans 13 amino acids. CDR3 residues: CASSRGAADTQYF. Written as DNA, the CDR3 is TGTGCCAGCAGCCGGGGGGCCGCAGATACGCAGTATTTT.

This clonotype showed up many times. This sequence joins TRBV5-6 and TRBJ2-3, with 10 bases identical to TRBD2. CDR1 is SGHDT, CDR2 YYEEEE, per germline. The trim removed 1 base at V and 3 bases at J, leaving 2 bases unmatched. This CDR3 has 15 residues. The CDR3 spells CASSLTSGATDTQYF. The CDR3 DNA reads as TGTGCCAGCAGCTTGACTAGCGGGGCAACAGATACGCAGTATTTT.

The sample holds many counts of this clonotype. The CDR3 coding sequence is TGTGCCAGCAGCTTAGCGGGACACGGCTATGGCTACACCTTC. Amino acid sequence: CASSLAGHGYGYTF. The chain has TRBV7-2 and TRBJ1-2; D possibly corresponds to TRBD1 (6 bases). Germline values: CDR1 SGHTA, CDR2 FQGNSA. This CDR3 spans 14 amino acids. Trimming stripped 0 bases from V and 4 bases from J, with 9 bases between.

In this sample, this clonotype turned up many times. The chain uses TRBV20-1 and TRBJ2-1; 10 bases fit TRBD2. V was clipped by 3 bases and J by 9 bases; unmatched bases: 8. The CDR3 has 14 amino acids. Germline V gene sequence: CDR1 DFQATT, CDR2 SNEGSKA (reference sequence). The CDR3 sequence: CSASLASGGSEQFF. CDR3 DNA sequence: TGCAGTGCTAGTCTGGCTAGCGGGGGAAGTGAGCAGTTCTTC.

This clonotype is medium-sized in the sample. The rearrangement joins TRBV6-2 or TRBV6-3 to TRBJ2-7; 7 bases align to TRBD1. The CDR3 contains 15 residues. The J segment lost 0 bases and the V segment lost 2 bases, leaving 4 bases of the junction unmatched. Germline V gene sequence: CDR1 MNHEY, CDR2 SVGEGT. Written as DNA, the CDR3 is TGTGCCAGCAGTTACCAGGGGGAGAGCTCCTACGAGCAGTACTTC. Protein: CASSYQGESSYEQYF.

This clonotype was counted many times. For the CDR3, the DNA is TGTGCCAGCAGGAACACGGGGGAAACTGAAGCTTTCTTT. It translates to CASRNTGETEAFF. The V and J genes are TRBV12-3 or TRBV12-4 and TRBJ1-1; TRBD1 is a possible D gene (5 bases). With 6 bases removed from V and 5 bases from J, the gap between germline ends came to 13 bases. This CDR3 spans 13 amino acids.

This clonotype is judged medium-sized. CDR3 in amino acids: CSVKTGRDTEAFF. As DNA, the CDR3 is TGCAGCGTCAAGACAGGGAGGGACACTGAAGCTTTCTTT. This chain uses TRBV29-1 with TRBJ1-1, with 7 positions matching TRBD1. The CDR3 contains 13 residues. Germline assignment: CDR1 SQVTM and CDR2 ANQGSEA. J gave up 3 bases and V 6 bases, and 7 bases lay outside the gene matches.

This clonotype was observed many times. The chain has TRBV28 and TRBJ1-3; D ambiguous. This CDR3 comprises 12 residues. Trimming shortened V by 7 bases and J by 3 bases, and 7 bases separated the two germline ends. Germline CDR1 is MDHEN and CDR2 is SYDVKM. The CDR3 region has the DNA TGTGCCAGCACGAGTTATGGAAACACCATATATTTT. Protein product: CASTSYGNTIYF.